This T cell receptor beta chain was found in a study of blood T cell repertoires in COVID-19. Looking at the study overall: Acute and convalescent COVID-19 specimens originated in the United States, Italy and Spain. Nucleic acid was either cDNA or gDNA, and it came from T cells, B-cell-depleted T cells, or PBMCs.

CDR1 is MNHEY, CDR2 SMNVEV, per germline (reference sequence). V was pared by 9 bases and J by 1 base, with 13 bases between. The CDR3 length is 14 residues. Authors' processing steps: From reference gene primer amplification, estimates of nucleated cell counts were derived. The table came from immunoSEQ multiplex PCR; TCRdb's copy has only in-frame clones and leaves some out. V, J and clone size reflect that table, while D and trimming were determined from the DNA. The sample includes about 170,000 clones, 80% to 90% of them seen just once. Enrolled during active infection, Seattle patients were then followed longitudinally.

The sequenced material came from peripheral blood. This TCR was sampled from an elderly woman with COVID-19, enrolled during active disease. This rearrangement joins TRBV27 to TRBJ1-5; D not certain. CDR3 sequence reads: CASKPFQSNQPQHF. The CDR3 DNA reads as TGTGCCAGTAAGCCGTTTCAAAGCAATCAGCCCCAGCATTTT.